The subject of this entry is one TCR beta chain. A second about 7 to 11 cycle PCR used barcoded and J-beta primers. TCRdb passed the 5' RACE reads through MiXCR, listing each CDR3 protein once. The data contain over 1,200,000 distinct CDR3 sequences, roughly 60% of them singletons. The data originate from a study of blood T cells in healthy people across ages. V shed 7 bases, J shed 7 bases, and the junction held 11 bases outside the gene matches. Germline V gene data show CDR1 as MDHEN and CDR2 as SYDVKM. The CDR3 is 15 residues long. Sequencing was carried out using blood. The TCR was taken from a man aged 18 to 35 in good health. J is TRBJ2-2 and V is TRBV28, with 8 bases fitting TRBD1. Here the CDR3 reads CASNLAQGAGGELFF. CDR3 DNA: TGTGCCAGCAATCTCGCCCAGGGGGCCGGCGGGGAGCTGTTTTTT.